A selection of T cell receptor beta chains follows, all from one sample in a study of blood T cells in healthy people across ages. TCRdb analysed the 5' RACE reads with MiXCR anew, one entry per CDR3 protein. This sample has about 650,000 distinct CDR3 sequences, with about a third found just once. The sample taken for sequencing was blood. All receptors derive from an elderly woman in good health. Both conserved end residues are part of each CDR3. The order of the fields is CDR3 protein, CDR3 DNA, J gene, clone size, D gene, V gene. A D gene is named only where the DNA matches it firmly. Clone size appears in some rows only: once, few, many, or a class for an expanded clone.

CDR3aa: CSARDPGERGNEQYF
CDR3nt: TGCAGTGCTAGAGATCCCGGCGAGCGGGGGAACGAGCAGTACTTC
j_gene: TRBJ2-7
abundance: many
d_gene: TRBD2
v_gene: TRBV20-1

CDR3aa: CASSYSRTSGGTSSYNEQFF
CDR3nt: TGTGCCAGCAGTTACTCGAGGACTAGCGGGGGGACAAGCTCCTACAATGAGCAGTTCTTC
j_gene: TRBJ2-1
abundance: many
d_gene: TRBD2
v_gene: TRBV6-5

CDR3aa: CASSPYGTSGSSYEQYF
CDR3nt: TGTGCCAGCAGTCCCTACGGGACTAGCGGAAGCTCCTACGAGCAGTACTTC
j_gene: TRBJ2-7
abundance: many
d_gene: TRBD2
v_gene: TRBV3-1

CDR3aa: CASSWSRDGYTF
CDR3nt: TGCGCCAGCAGTTGGTCTCGAGACGGCTACACCTTC
j_gene: TRBJ1-2
abundance: -
d_gene: -
v_gene: TRBV5-6

CDR3aa: CSAYRAYEQYF
CDR3nt: TGCAGTGCTTATAGGGCCTACGAGCAGTACTTC
j_gene: TRBJ2-7
abundance: -
d_gene: -
v_gene: TRBV20-1

CDR3aa: CASSPGLAGDHEQYF
CDR3nt: TGCGCCAGCAGCCCCGGACTAGCGGGAGATCACGAGCAGTACTTC
j_gene: TRBJ2-7
abundance: -
d_gene: TRBD2
v_gene: TRBV4-1

CDR3aa: CASSVLGSGEYGEQYF
CDR3nt: TGTGCCAGCAGCGTCCTCGGCAGCGGGGAGTACGGTGAGCAGTACTTC
j_gene: TRBJ2-5
abundance: -
d_gene: TRBD2
v_gene: TRBV2

CDR3aa: CASSHRDRGQGYGYTF
CDR3nt: TGTGCCAGCAGCCACCGGGACAGGGGACAAGGCTATGGCTACACCTTC
j_gene: TRBJ1-2
abundance: -
d_gene: TRBD1
v_gene: TRBV7-2

CDR3aa: CAGSLADVGANYGYTF
CDR3nt: TGCGCCGGCAGCTTAGCAGACGTGGGGGCCAACTATGGCTACACCTTC
j_gene: TRBJ1-2
abundance: once
d_gene: -
v_gene: TRBV7-2

CDR3aa: CTSSYPRGAGELFF
CDR3nt: TGTACCAGCAGTTACCCCAGGGGCGCCGGGGAGCTGTTTTTT
j_gene: TRBJ2-2
abundance: -
d_gene: -
v_gene: TRBV6-5

CDR3aa: CASSFDRGERDEQFF
CDR3nt: TGCGCCAGCAGCTTCGACAGGGGAGAGAGGGATGAGCAGTTCTTC
j_gene: TRBJ2-1
abundance: many
d_gene: TRBD1
v_gene: TRBV5-1

CDR3aa: CAISEGQGRTYEQYF
CDR3nt: TGTGCCATCAGTGAGGGACAGGGGCGGACCTACGAGCAGTACTTC
j_gene: TRBJ2-7
abundance: -
d_gene: TRBD1
v_gene: TRBV10-3

CDR3aa: CSARDLTTTSYNEQFF
CDR3nt: TGCAGTGCTAGAGATTTGACAACGACATCCTACAATGAGCAGTTCTTC
j_gene: TRBJ2-1
abundance: many
d_gene: -
v_gene: TRBV20-1

CDR3aa: CASSPTDRYNEQFF
CDR3nt: TGTGCCAGCAGCCCGACGGACAGGTACAATGAGCAGTTCTTC
j_gene: TRBJ2-1
abundance: -
d_gene: TRBD1
v_gene: TRBV11-1

CDR3aa: CASRPTGGLYNEQFF
CDR3nt: TGCGCCAGCAGGCCGACAGGGGGGCTTTACAATGAGCAGTTCTTC
j_gene: TRBJ2-1
abundance: many
d_gene: TRBD1
v_gene: TRBV5-1

CDR3aa: CASSPPGRDTQYF
CDR3nt: TGTGCCAGCAGCCCCCCCGGGAGAGATACGCAGTATTTT
j_gene: TRBJ2-3
abundance: few
d_gene: -
v_gene: TRBV4-2

CDR3aa: CASSLEWGNQPQHF
CDR3nt: TGTGCCAGCAGCTTAGAGTGGGGGAATCAGCCCCAGCATTTT
j_gene: TRBJ1-5
abundance: -
d_gene: -
v_gene: TRBV7-2

CDR3aa: CASSRDQGTEAFF
CDR3nt: TGTGCCAGCAGCAGAGACCAGGGTACTGAAGCTTTCTTT
j_gene: TRBJ1-1
abundance: few
d_gene: -
v_gene: TRBV7-6

CDR3aa: CSARGGRGGTEAFF
CDR3nt: TGCAGTGCTAGAGGGGGGAGGGGAGGCACTGAAGCTTTCTTT
j_gene: TRBJ1-1
abundance: -
d_gene: -
v_gene: TRBV20-1

CDR3aa: CASGLLAGVSYNEQFF
CDR3nt: TGTGCTAGTGGCCTACTAGCGGGGGTCTCCTACAATGAGCAGTTCTTC
j_gene: TRBJ2-1
abundance: -
d_gene: TRBD2
v_gene: TRBV12-5

CDR3aa: CASSQDPTRDSPLHF
CDR3nt: TGCGCCAGCAGCCAAGATCCGACCAGGGATTCACCCCTCCACTTT
j_gene: TRBJ1-6
abundance: many
d_gene: -
v_gene: TRBV4-3

CDR3aa: CSAEMAPNPGGQPQHF
CDR3nt: TGCAGTGCCGAGATGGCACCAAACCCAGGGGGGCAGCCCCAGCATTTT
j_gene: TRBJ1-5
abundance: once
d_gene: TRBD1
v_gene: TRBV20-1

CDR3aa: CSATPTSGSNQETQYF
CDR3nt: TGCAGTGCTACCCCAACTAGCGGGTCCAATCAAGAGACCCAGTACTTC
j_gene: TRBJ2-5
abundance: many
d_gene: TRBD2
v_gene: TRBV20-1

CDR3aa: CASSAPSGGVVDTQYF
CDR3nt: TGTGCCAGCAGCGCTCCCAGCGGGGGAGTAGTAGATACGCAGTATTTT
j_gene: TRBJ2-3
abundance: many
d_gene: TRBD2
v_gene: TRBV9

CDR3aa: CASSYTPGRGLETQYF
CDR3nt: TGTGCCAGCAGTTACACCCCTGGGAGGGGGCTAGAGACCCAGTACTTC
j_gene: TRBJ2-5
abundance: many
d_gene: -
v_gene: TRBV6-2/TRBV6-3

CDR3aa: CSASVGGPLYSNQPQHF
CDR3nt: TGCAGTGCTAGCGTAGGGGGCCCCCTCTATAGCAATCAGCCCCAGCATTTT
j_gene: TRBJ1-5
abundance: many
d_gene: TRBD1
v_gene: TRBV20-1

CDR3aa: CASSLTPGWNTEAFF
CDR3nt: TGTGCCAGCAGCTTGACGCCGGGCTGGAACACTGAAGCTTTCTTT
j_gene: TRBJ1-1
abundance: few
d_gene: -
v_gene: TRBV5-8

CDR3aa: CSVSIQTQYF
CDR3nt: TGCAGTGTATCCATCCAGACCCAGTACTTC
j_gene: TRBJ2-5
abundance: many
d_gene: -
v_gene: TRBV20-1

CDR3aa: CASSSRTGSIAKNIQYF
CDR3nt: TGTGCCAGCAGCTCTAGGACAGGATCCATAGCCAAAAACATTCAGTACTTC
j_gene: TRBJ2-4
abundance: many
d_gene: TRBD1
v_gene: TRBV11-2

CDR3aa: CSAPRGTTGQYF
CDR3nt: TGCAGTGCTCCCCGTGGGACAACTGGGCAGTACTTC
j_gene: TRBJ2-7
abundance: many
d_gene: -
v_gene: TRBV20-1

CDR3aa: CASSLGKGATDTQYF
CDR3nt: TGTGCCAGCAGTTTAGGAAAGGGGGCGACAGATACGCAGTATTTT
j_gene: TRBJ2-3
abundance: many
d_gene: TRBD1
v_gene: TRBV12-3/TRBV12-4

CDR3aa: CASSLGDRRGEAFF
CDR3nt: TGCGCCAGCAGCTTGGGGGACAGGAGGGGGGAAGCTTTCTTT
j_gene: TRBJ1-1
abundance: -
d_gene: TRBD1
v_gene: TRBV5-1

CDR3aa: CASSLNRNEQYF
CDR3nt: TGTGCCAGCAGTCTGAATCGGAACGAGCAGTACTTC
j_gene: TRBJ2-7
abundance: -
d_gene: -
v_gene: TRBV6-2/TRBV6-3

CDR3aa: CASSPPRGVQETQYF
CDR3nt: TGTGCCAGTAGTCCGCCGCGGGGGGTTCAAGAGACCCAGTACTTC
j_gene: TRBJ2-5
abundance: many
d_gene: TRBD2
v_gene: TRBV19

CDR3aa: CASRPTSTDAQYF
CDR3nt: TGTGCCAGCAGACCAACCAGCACAGATGCGCAGTATTTT
j_gene: TRBJ2-3
abundance: once
d_gene: -
v_gene: TRBV12-3/TRBV12-4

CDR3aa: CASIQDRRNTGELFF
CDR3nt: TGTGCCAGCATTCAGGACAGAAGGAACACCGGGGAGCTGTTTTTT
j_gene: TRBJ2-2
abundance: few
d_gene: -
v_gene: TRBV6-5

CDR3aa: CSATGLARTGERFF
CDR3nt: TGCAGTGCTACCGGACTAGCTCGGACCGGGGAGCGGTTTTTT
j_gene: TRBJ2-2
abundance: -
d_gene: TRBD2
v_gene: TRBV20-1

CDR3aa: CASSLVGTSGGSSYNEQFF
CDR3nt: TGTGCCAGCAGCTTAGTCGGGACTAGCGGGGGGAGCTCCTACAATGAGCAGTTCTTC
j_gene: TRBJ2-1
abundance: many
d_gene: TRBD2
v_gene: TRBV7-9

CDR3aa: CASSASYRAGANVLTF
CDR3nt: TGTGCCAGCAGTGCCTCATACAGGGCTGGGGCCAACGTCCTGACTTTC
j_gene: TRBJ2-6
abundance: many
d_gene: -
v_gene: TRBV6-2/TRBV6-3

CDR3aa: CASSSALGGQGTQYF
CDR3nt: TGTGCCAGCAGCTCAGCGCTTGGCGGGCAGGGGACCCAGTACTTC
j_gene: TRBJ2-5
abundance: -
d_gene: -
v_gene: TRBV7-2

CDR3aa: CASSLYGTSTDTQYF
CDR3nt: TGCGCCAGCAGCTTGTACGGGACTAGCACAGATACGCAGTATTTT
j_gene: TRBJ2-3
abundance: many
d_gene: -
v_gene: TRBV5-1

CDR3aa: CASSLGSEAFF
CDR3nt: TGTGCCAGCAGCTTAGGCTCTGAAGCTTTCTTT
j_gene: TRBJ1-1
abundance: many
d_gene: -
v_gene: TRBV11-2

CDR3aa: CATSAQGRRETQYF
CDR3nt: TGTGCCACCAGCGCACAGGGGAGGAGGGAGACCCAGTACTTC
j_gene: TRBJ2-5
abundance: many
d_gene: -
v_gene: TRBV15

CDR3aa: CASSPHGGVNTEAFF
CDR3nt: TGTGCCAGCAGCCCCCACGGAGGGGTGAACACTGAAGCTTTCTTT
j_gene: TRBJ1-1
abundance: -
d_gene: -
v_gene: TRBV4-2

CDR3aa: CASSYSPDSRLFF
CDR3nt: TGTGCCAGCAGTTACTCACCCGACAGTCGGTTGTTCTTC
j_gene: TRBJ2-1
abundance: many
d_gene: -
v_gene: TRBV6-5

CDR3aa: CSARDWAQFNEQFF
CDR3nt: TGCAGTGCTAGAGACTGGGCTCAGTTCAATGAGCAGTTCTTC
j_gene: TRBJ2-1
abundance: many
d_gene: -
v_gene: TRBV20-1

CDR3aa: CASSVSQAVPSYEQYF
CDR3nt: TGTGCCAGCAGCGTATCACAGGCAGTTCCTAGTTACGAGCAGTACTTC
j_gene: TRBJ2-7
abundance: once
d_gene: -
v_gene: TRBV9

CDR3aa: CASSSTSGVNEQFF
CDR3nt: TGTGCCAGCAGCTCTACTAGCGGGGTCAATGAGCAGTTCTTC
j_gene: TRBJ2-1
abundance: many
d_gene: TRBD2
v_gene: TRBV5-6

CDR3aa: CASSLVGSGTDTQYF
CDR3nt: TGCGCCAGCAGCTTGGTCGGGAGCGGCACAGATACGCAGTATTTT
j_gene: TRBJ2-3
abundance: once
d_gene: -
v_gene: TRBV5-1

CDR3aa: CASSQTGGMNTEAFF
CDR3nt: TGTGCCAGCAGTCAAACAGGGGGAATGAACACTGAAGCTTTCTTT
j_gene: TRBJ1-1
abundance: many
d_gene: TRBD1
v_gene: TRBV12-3/TRBV12-4

CDR3aa: CASSSGIGLNTEAFF
CDR3nt: TGCGCCAGCAGCTCTGGCATCGGGCTGAACACTGAAGCTTTCTTT
j_gene: TRBJ1-1
abundance: -
d_gene: -
v_gene: TRBV5-1

CDR3aa: CASSLGQVLHYEQYF
CDR3nt: TGCGCCAGCAGTTTGGGACAGGTCCTGCACTACGAGCAGTACTTC
j_gene: TRBJ2-7
abundance: many
d_gene: TRBD1
v_gene: TRBV5-1

CDR3aa: CASSLTGGYQPQHF
CDR3nt: TGCGCCAGCAGCTTGACAGGGGGGTATCAGCCCCAGCATTTT
j_gene: TRBJ1-5
abundance: many
d_gene: TRBD1
v_gene: TRBV5-1

CDR3aa: CAISERVETQYF
CDR3nt: TGTGCCATCAGTGAACGGGTCGAGACCCAGTACTTC
j_gene: TRBJ2-5
abundance: -
d_gene: -
v_gene: TRBV10-3

CDR3aa: CASSSLRYNEQFF
CDR3nt: TGTGCCAGCAGCTCGCTGCGGTACAATGAGCAGTTCTTC
j_gene: TRBJ2-1
abundance: many
d_gene: -
v_gene: TRBV3-1

CDR3aa: CAISDRFNQPQHF
CDR3nt: TGTGCCATCTCCGACAGGTTCAATCAGCCCCAGCATTTT
j_gene: TRBJ1-5
abundance: -
d_gene: -
v_gene: TRBV19

CDR3aa: CSVWTQNQPQHF
CDR3nt: TGCAGCGTATGGACACAAAATCAGCCCCAGCATTTT
j_gene: TRBJ1-5
abundance: many
d_gene: -
v_gene: TRBV29-1